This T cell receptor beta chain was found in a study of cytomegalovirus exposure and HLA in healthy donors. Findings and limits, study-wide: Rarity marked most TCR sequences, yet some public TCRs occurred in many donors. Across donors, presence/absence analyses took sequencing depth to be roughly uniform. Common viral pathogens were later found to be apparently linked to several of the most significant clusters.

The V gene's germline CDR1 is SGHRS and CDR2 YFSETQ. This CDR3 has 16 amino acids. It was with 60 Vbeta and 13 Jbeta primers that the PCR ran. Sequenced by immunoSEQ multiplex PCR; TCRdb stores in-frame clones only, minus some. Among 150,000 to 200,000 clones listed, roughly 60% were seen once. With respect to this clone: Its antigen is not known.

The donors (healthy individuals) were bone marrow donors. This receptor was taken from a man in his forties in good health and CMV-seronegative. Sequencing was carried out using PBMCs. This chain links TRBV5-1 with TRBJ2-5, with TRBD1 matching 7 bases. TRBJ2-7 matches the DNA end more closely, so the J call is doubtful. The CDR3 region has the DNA TGCGCCAGCAGCATCGCTACAGGGGTCTATTGGTACGAGCAGTACTTC. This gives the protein CASSIATGVYWYEQYF.